The table lists the clone carrying this T cell receptor (beta chain) with a few counts. This sample was included in a study of OX40 agonist ivuxolimab in advanced cancers. Study details: Intravenous ivuxolimab at 0.01 to 10 mg/kg was given to patients every 2 weeks. Recorded diagnoses for dose-escalation patients were hepatocellular carcinoma, melanoma, renal cell or head and neck cancer.

Assay used: immunoSEQ multiplex PCR; TCRdb lists only in-frame clones, some missing. The sample lists about 81,000 clones; approximately 90% were seen once. Germline assignment: CDR1 LNHDA and CDR2 SQIVND (reference sequence). This CDR3 has 14 residues. V lost 7 bases, J lost 1 base, and 13 bases lay in between. The sequences come from CD4+ or CD8+ T cells sorted from blood, collected in a trial of the OX40 agonist ivuxolimab. The chain has TRBV19 and TRBJ1-1; D may be TRBD1 (5 bases). This TCR came from an adult with an advanced solid tumor such as melanoma, head and neck, liver or kidney cancer. CDR3 loop: CASNSGGSNTEAFF. The CDR3 region has the DNA TGTGCCAGTAATTCGGGGGGATCGAACACTGAAGCTTTCTTT.